Listed here is a single TCR beta chain. Its matching antigen is unknown. This sample was included in a study of shared clonotypes between healthy human individuals. Study-level background: CD4 naive and CD4 memory each took three plates per donor, while CD8 naive took two and CD8 memory one.

The assay was carried out at the deep level. Profiling relied on immunoSEQ multiplex PCR, and the TCRdb table lists in-frame clones only, not all of them. The sample lists some 2.1 million clones, about 95% occurring once. Terminally differentiated effector memory CD45RA+ cells were left out of the naive CD8 fraction, which was CD45RO-negative and positively selected for CCR7. The CDR3 runs to 16 residues. From germline, CDR1 is SEHNR and CDR2 FQNEAQ (reference sequence). Between the trimmed V and J ends, which lost 6 bases and 0 bases, there was a span of 18 bases. Study-wide findings and caveats: In having few donors, the study represented limited genetic and exposure-history diversity. Naive subsets generally exceeded memory subsets in estimated richness.

The sequencing input was naive CD8+ T cells sorted from blood. This rearrangement joins TRBV7-9 to TRBJ2-7; tentatively, D is TRBD2 (5 bases). The TCR sequence derives from a man between 18 and 35 years old in good health. The CDR3 protein is CASSYAGSASSYEQYF. The DNA for the CDR3 is TGTGCCAGCAGTTACGCGGGCAGTGCCAGCTCCTACGAGCAGTACTTC.